This T cell receptor beta chain was identified in a study of T cells in Graves' hyperthyroidism and ophthalmopathy. Using RNA transcripts as the source, TCR beta CDR3 regions were amplified. The HTBI primer set served for first-round RT-PCR of the TCR CDR3. TCRdb processed the multiplex PCR reads anew with MiXCR; each CDR3 protein has one entry. The repertoire holds about 160,000 distinct CDR3 sequences, with about 9% as singletons. Whole-study findings and limits: Among thyroid clonotypes expanded above 0.001, most also appeared in blood.

Points on this clonotype: The target antigen is unknown.

V was cut by 6 bases and J by 2 bases, with 16 bases left in between. CDR3 length: 14 residues. The germline V gene encodes CDR1 DFQATT and CDR2 SNEGSKA (reference sequence). The chain is built from TRBV20-1 and TRBJ1-2, with D perhaps matching TRBD1 (6 bases). The source is a woman aged 18-35 years with Graves' hyperthyroidism that later progressed to Graves' ophthalmopathy. The specimen sequenced was blood. CDR3 region: CSAERGEGNYGYTF. The CDR3 region has the DNA TGCAGTGCCGAGAGGGGGGAAGGCAACTATGGCTACACCTTC.